These T cell receptor beta chains were read from a single sample in a study of early stage breast cancer tumors. This table comes from immunoSEQ multiplex PCR, and its TCRdb copy is limited to in-frame clones, with some not included. This table has about 6,000 clones, around three quarters appearing once. Material for sequencing was normal breast tissue next to the tumor. The receptors here all came from a person aged 65 to 85 with breast cancer. Both conserved end residues are part of each CDR3. A D gene is named only where the DNA matches it firmly. Some rows have no size entry. The others give once, few or many, or a class for an expanded clone.

V gene	clone size	D gene	J gene	CDR3 protein	CDR3 DNA
TRBV5-1	.	.	TRBJ1-5	CASSLGQGSNQPQHF	TGCGCCAGCAGCTTGGGGCAGGGGAGCAATCAGCCCCAGCATTTT
TRBV5-5	.	.	TRBJ2-5	CASSWVRVQETQYF	TGTGCCAGCAGCTGGGTTCGGGTCCAAGAGACCCAGTACTTC
TRBV19	.	.	TRBJ2-5	CASRAGTGAQETQYF	TGTGCCAGTAGGGCCGGGACTGGCGCCCAAGAGACCCAGTACTTC
TRBV7-8	.	.	TRBJ1-1	CASSPTGNTEAFF	TGTGCCAGCAGCCCCACAGGGAACACTGAAGCTTTCTTT
TRBV28	.	TRBD1	TRBJ1-2	CASSLHGTGANYGYTF	TGTGCCAGCAGTTTACATGGGACAGGGGCTAACTATGGCTACACCTTC
TRBV7-9	few	.	TRBJ2-1	CASSFGADEQFF	TGTGCCAGCAGCTTCGGAGCGGATGAGCAGTTCTTC
TRBV5-4	.	TRBD2	TRBJ2-1	CASSRGLPYNEQFF	TGTGCCAGCAGCAGGGGACTACCGTACAATGAGCAGTTCTTC
TRBV5-1	once	.	TRBJ2-7	CASSSDNYEQYF	TGCGCCAGCAGCTCGGACAACTACGAGCAGTACTTC
TRBV4-3	.	.	TRBJ1-2	CASSQTRATNYGYTF	TGCGCCAGCAGCCAAACCAGGGCCACTAACTATGGCTACACCTTC
TRBV7-7	.	.	TRBJ2-2	CASSLVGRGTGELFF	TGTGCTAGCAGCTTAGTCGGGAGAGGGACCGGGGAGCTGTTTTTT
TRBV30	.	.	TRBJ1-5	CAWSSQTGNQPQHF	TGTGCCTGGAGCTCCCAGACAGGCAATCAGCCCCAGCATTTT
TRBV7-9	.	TRBD1	TRBJ2-1	CASSLRTGAHNEQFF	TGTGCCAGCAGCTTACGGACAGGGGCCCACAATGAGCAGTTCTTC
TRBV5-6	.	.	TRBJ2-3	CASSLGHSLAQNTQYF	TGTGCCAGCAGCTTGGGGCACTCACTAGCACAGAATACGCAGTATTTT
TRBV2	.	.	TRBJ2-5	CASSVFVGRETQYF	TGTGCCAGCAGTGTGTTTGTGGGCCGGGAGACCCAGTACTTC
TRBV11-3	few	.	TRBJ1-3	CASSLDSTIYF	TGTGCCAGCAGCTTAGACAGCACCATATATTTT
TRBV19	.	TRBD1	TRBJ1-4	CASSPGQGRGEKLFF	TGTGCCAGTAGTCCTGGACAGGGCCGTGGGGAAAAACTGTTTTTT
TRBV11-2	few	TRBD2	TRBJ2-3	CASSLDEIGLAGRTDTQYF	TGTGCCAGCAGCTTAGATGAGATTGGGCTAGCGGGCCGCACAGATACGCAGTATTTT
TRBV4-2	.	TRBD1	TRBJ1-4	CASSQGQGAGDEKLFF	TGTGCCAGCAGCCAAGGTCAGGGGGCGGGGGATGAAAAACTGTTTTTT
TRBV5-1	.	.	TRBJ2-3	CASSSGEGTDTQYF	TGCGCCAGCAGCTCAGGGGAGGGGACAGATACGCAGTATTTT
TRBV5-1	.	.	TRBJ2-3	CASSLDSGPPTDTQYF	TGCGCCAGCAGCTTGGACAGCGGACCCCCCACAGATACGCAGTATTTT
TRBV29-1	.	.	TRBJ1-2	CSGRDSLEGYTF	TGCAGCGGCCGGGACTCCTTGGAGGGCTACACCTTC
TRBV6-6	.	.	TRBJ1-5	CASGRSNQPQHF	TGTGCCAGCGGGCGCAGCAATCAGCCCCAGCATTTT
TRBV7-9	.	.	TRBJ2-4	CASSLLGGGDIQYF	TGTGCCAGCAGCTTATTGGGAGGGGGGGACATTCAGTACTTC
TRBV5-1	.	TRBD2	TRBJ2-3	CASSLAIGLVADTQYF	TGCGCCAGCAGCTTGGCAATAGGACTAGTTGCAGATACGCAGTATTTT
TRBV20-1	.	.	TRBJ2-7	CSANDRPGSF	TGCAGTGCTAACGACAGGCCCGGTAGCTTC
TRBV6-5	.	.	TRBJ2-7	CASSQQMGYYEQYF	TGTGCCAGCAGTCAACAGATGGGTTACTACGAGCAGTACTTC
TRBV18	.	.	TRBJ2-2	CASSPPQGIGSGELFF	TGTGCCAGCTCACCACCACAGGGCATAGGCTCCGGGGAGCTGTTTTTT
TRBV9	.	TRBD1	TRBJ1-2	CASSVDRNYGYTF	TGTGCCAGCAGCGTGGACAGGAACTATGGCTACACCTTC
TRBV19	few	.	TRBJ1-5	CASSMEANQPQHF	TGTGCCAGTAGTATGGAGGCTAATCAGCCCCAGCATTTT
TRBV21-1	.	.	TRBJ2-7	CASSNEEGRPYEQYF	TGTGCCAGCAGCAATGAGGAAGGCAGACCCTACGAGCAGTACTTC
TRBV5-1	.	TRBD1	TRBJ2-7	CASSSPPGQDFSYEQYF	TGCGCCAGCAGCTCGCCCCCGGGACAGGACTTTTCCTACGAGCAGTACTTC